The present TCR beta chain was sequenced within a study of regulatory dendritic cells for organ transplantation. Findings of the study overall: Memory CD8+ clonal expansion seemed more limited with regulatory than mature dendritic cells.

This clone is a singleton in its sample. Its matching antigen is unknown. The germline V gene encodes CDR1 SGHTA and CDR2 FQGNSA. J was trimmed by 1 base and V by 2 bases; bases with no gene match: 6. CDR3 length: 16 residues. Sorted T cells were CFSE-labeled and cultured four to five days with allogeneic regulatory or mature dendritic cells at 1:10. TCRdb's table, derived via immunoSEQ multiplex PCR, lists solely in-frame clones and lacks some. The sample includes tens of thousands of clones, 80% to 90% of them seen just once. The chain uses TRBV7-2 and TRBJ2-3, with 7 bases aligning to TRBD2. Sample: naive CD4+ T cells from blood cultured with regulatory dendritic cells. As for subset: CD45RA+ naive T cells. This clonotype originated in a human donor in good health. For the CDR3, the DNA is TGTGCCAGCAGCTTACGGGGCGGGAGTGGCACAGATACGCAGTATTTT. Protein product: CASSLRGGSGTDTQYF.